The source of this TCR beta chain is a study of T cell clonality in common variable immunodeficiency. This clone came up many times. The CDR3 is cut off 3 residues early in the read; its end comes from the germline J gene. Measured with immunoSEQ multiplex PCR; TCRdb has only the in-frame clones, and not every one. The specimen has 52,000 or so clones, none found just once. V lost 5 bases, J lost 9 bases, and 17 bases lay in between. CDR1 and CDR2 (germline): SGHTA, FQGNSA. CDR3 length equals 14 residues. The sequenced sample was peripheral blood mononuclear cells. The chain couples TRBV7-2 to TRBJ2-1, with a possible D match to TRBD1 (5 bases). This clonotype originated in a person between 18 and 70 years old in good health. The sequenced part of the CDR3 DNA is TGTGCCAGCAGCCCCGTTGGGGCCTCCCGTGAG. Protein product: CASSPVGASRE. The complete CDR3 reads CASSPVGASREQFF.